This TCR beta chain was captured by sequencing in a study of blood T cells in healthy people across ages. The CDR3 runs to 16 residues. Trimming cost V 0 bases and J 8 bases; bases outside gene matches: 11. CDR1 and CDR2 from the germline V gene are DFQATT and SNEGSKA (reference sequence). A sample-barcoded 5' primer and a J-beta primer mix were used in a second PCR of about 7 to 12 cycles. TCRdb redid the calling of the 5' RACE reads with MiXCR, one entry per CDR3 protein. The data show about 640,000 distinct CDR3 sequences, roughly 43% seen once. The chain recombines TRBV20-1 with TRBJ2-1, with 9 bases that match TRBD2. Material: blood. The sequence came from a man at least 80 years old in good health. CDR3 bases: TGCAGTGCTAGAGATTGGCGGGAGGGGGCGAGGGATGAGCAGTTCTTC. Translation gives CSARDWREGARDEQFF.